These 27 T cell receptor beta chains were sequenced from one sample in a study of Ad26.COV2.S vaccination and SARS-CoV-2 variants. Here immunoSEQ multiplex PCR was the method, and the copy in TCRdb shows in-frame clones only, minus some. The sample consists of around 310,000 clones, roughly 90% of them appearing once. Treatment given: over 15 received Ad26.COV2.S at low or high dose, single or two shots; about five received placebo; per-sample allocation not given. Material that was analyzed had been drawn on day 63 after the first vaccine or placebo injection. Sequenced here: peripheral blood, sampled in a trial of Ad26.COV2.S vaccine versus placebo. The receptors shown here come from a person aged 18-65 years who received the Ad26.COV2.S COVID-19 vaccine or a placebo.

The rearrangement joins TRBV6-2 or TRBV6-3 to TRBJ1-1; 7 nucleotides line up with TRBD1. V lost 4 bases and J lost 8; bases outside the gene matches: 7. Germline loops: CDR1 MNHEY, CDR2 SVGEGT. The CDR3 has 13 residues. The CDR3 spells CASSSTGSSEAFF. Here the CDR3 DNA reads TGTGCCAGCAGTTCGACAGGGTCTTCGGAAGCTTTCTTT.

This clone came up a few times. The chain is built from TRBV10-3 and TRBJ1-1; the D gene is possibly TRBD1 (5 bases). Trimming removed 3 bases from V and 5 bases from J, with 10 bases in between. This CDR3 contains 13 residues. Germline V gene lookup returns CDR1 ENHRY and CDR2 SYGVKD. The chain's CDR3 is CAISDRVETEAFF. The CDR3 DNA follows: TGTGCCATCAGTGACAGGGTGGAAACTGAAGCTTTCTTT.

CDR3 sequence: CASSNRGRGTDTQYF. Here the CDR3 DNA reads TGTGCCAGCAGCAACAGGGGACGGGGCACAGATACGCAGTATTTT. The chain is built from TRBV6-6 and TRBJ2-3, with 7 bases that match TRBD1. Germline V gives CDR1 MNHNY, CDR2 SVGAGI (reference sequence). Trimming at V came to 6 bases and at J to 1 base, leaving 7 bases not matched to a gene. The length of the CDR3 is 15 residues.

This chain uses TRBV11-2 with TRBJ2-7; maybe TRBD1 (5 bases). V was trimmed by 6 bases and J by 0 bases, leaving 12 bases between them. The CDR3 loop spans 14 amino acids. Germline V CDR1 and CDR2: SGHAT, FQNNGV. DNA of the CDR3: TGTGCCAGCAGTCGACAGTCCACCTCCTACGAGCAGTACTTC. Protein sequence: CASSRQSTSYEQYF. The full variable domain, rest sourced from reference TRBV11-2 and TRBJ2-7, is EAGVAQSPRYKIIEKRQSVAFWCNPISGHATLYWYQQILGQGPKLLIQFQNNGVVDDSQLPKDRFSAERLKGVDSTLKIQPAKLEDSAVYLCASSRQSTSYEQYFGPGTRLTVT.

This sequence joins TRBV6-2 or TRBV6-3 and TRBJ2-3; TRBD2 aligns across 8 bases. The CDR3 is made up of 20 amino acids. The V and J ends lost 5 bases and 2 bases, in that order; junction bases with no gene match: 21. The germline V gene encodes CDR1 MNHEY and CDR2 SVGEGT. CDR3 loop: CASSTVKWAGSGDYTDTQYF. The CDR3 DNA reads as TGTGCCAGCAGTACGGTAAAGTGGGCCGGTAGCGGGGACTACACAGATACGCAGTATTTT.

This sequence joins TRBV10-3 and TRBJ2-6, with a possible D match to TRBD2 (6 bases). CDR3 length equals 19 residues. Germline V gene data show CDR1 as ENHRY and CDR2 as SYGVKD. V lost 3 bases, J lost 0 bases, and 18 bases lay in between. In DNA form, the CDR3 reads TGTGCCATCAGTGATTTGAGTGGGTTGGGGGGCTCTGGGGCCAACGTCCTGACTTTC. Residues: CAISDLSGLGGSGANVLTF.

The gene calls are TRBV7-3 and TRBJ2-3; D possibly corresponds to TRBD1 (5 bases). Trimming took 8 bases from V and 0 from J, leaving 12 bases between them. The CDR3 sequence is 14 residues long. CDR1 is SGHTA and CDR2 is FQGTGA in the germline V gene. CDR3 DNA sequence: TGTGCCAGCTCCTCCCAGGGAAGCACAGATACGCAGTATTTT. Translation gives CASSSQGSTDTQYF. The variable domain in full, completed from reference TRBV7-3 and TRBJ2-3, reads GAGVSQTPSNKVTEKGKYVELRCDPISGHTALYWYRQSLGQGPEFLIYFQGTGAADDSGLPNDRFFAVRPEGSVSTLKIQRTERGDSAVYLCASSSQGSTDTQYFGPGTRLTVL.

The chain carries TRBV4-3 and TRBJ2-1; 12 nucleotides line up with TRBD2. CDR1 and CDR2 (germline): LGHNA, YSLEER. V shed 0 bases and J 1 base; nucleotides not matched to a gene: 10. The CDR3 contains 20 residues. CDR3 sequence: CASSQDRLAGALGSYNEQFF. The CDR3 DNA sequence: TGCGCCAGCAGCCAAGATCGACTAGCGGGGGCCCTCGGATCCTACAATGAGCAGTTCTTC.

V and J are TRBV4-1 and TRBJ2-7; the D gene is possibly TRBD2 (7 bases). V was clipped by 4 bases and J by 0 bases, with 19 bases between them. Germline CDR1 is MGHRA and CDR2 is YSYEKL. The CDR3 spans 17 residues. CDR3 in amino acids: CASSPGEGPIFSYEQYF. Written as DNA, the CDR3 is TGCGCCAGCAGCCCAGGGGAGGGACCGATTTTCTCCTACGAGCAGTACTTC.

The chain uses TRBV20-1 and TRBJ2-7; weak D call: TRBD1 (5 bases). Trimming stripped 7 bases from V and 3 bases from J, with 10 bases between. CDR3 length equals 11 residues. Germline V gene sequence: CDR1 DFQATT, CDR2 SNEGSKA (reference sequence). The CDR3 loop is CSVGQGYEQYF. The DNA for the CDR3 is TGCAGTGTGGGCCAGGGCTACGAGCAGTACTTC.

The V call is TRBV11-3, the J call TRBJ2-1, with TRBD2 matching over 8 bases. The CDR3 is made up of 16 amino acids. The trim removed 5 bases at V and 7 bases at J, leaving 13 bases unmatched. From germline, CDR1 is SGHNT and CDR2 YENEEA. CDR3 sequence (DNA): TGTGCCAGCAGCCCACCAACTAGCGGAGATGGAAATGAGCAGTTCTTC. It yields the protein CASSPPTSGDGNEQFF.

The chain employs TRBV29-1 and TRBJ1-2; 11 bases agree with TRBD1. Per germline, CDR1 SQVTM and CDR2 ANQGSEA. The CDR3 extends over 15 amino acids. V lost 4 bases and J lost 1; bases outside the gene matches: 5. The CDR3 DNA reads as TGCAGCGTTGTATTTGGGACAGGGGGTAACTATGGCTACACCTTC. Protein product: CSVVFGTGGNYGYTF.

The V gene is TRBV4-1, the J gene TRBJ1-1, with D unclear. Germline V gene lookup returns CDR1 MGHRA and CDR2 YSYEKL. Trimming took 0 bases from V and 5 from J, leaving 13 bases between them. The CDR3 has 15 amino acids. CDR3 sequence: CASSQEASGRTEAFF. CDR3 coding DNA: TGCGCCAGCAGCCAAGAAGCGTCAGGAAGGACTGAAGCTTTCTTT.

The genes are TRBV5-6 and TRBJ2-7; D uncertain. CDR1 SGHDT and CDR2 YYEEEE come from the germline V gene. This CDR3 has 14 amino acids. V lost 10 bases to trimming and J lost 3 bases, with 20 bases between them. DNA of the CDR3: TGTGCCTTCACGAGCCGGGTTAGGAGCTACGAGCAGTACGTC. Its protein product is CAFTSRVRSYEQYV.

The rearrangement joins TRBV7-8 to TRBJ1-5; D is undetermined. V was cut by 1 base and J by 0 bases, with 7 bases left in between. This CDR3 contains 15 residues. Germline lookup yields CDR1 SGHVS and CDR2 FQNEAQ. The CDR3 protein is CASSLEGISNQPQHF. CDR3 DNA sequence: TGTGCCAGCAGCTTAGAAGGCATTAGCAATCAGCCCCAGCATTTT.

The gene calls are TRBV29-1 and TRBJ2-1; D might be TRBD1 (5 bases). This CDR3 region has 12 residues. The V gene's germline CDR1 is SQVTM and CDR2 ANQGSEA. The germline V and J ends were trimmed by 7 bases and 4 bases, with 11 bases remaining between them. CDR3 loop: CSGQGQYNEQFF. For the CDR3, the DNA is TGCAGCGGGCAGGGTCAGTACAATGAGCAGTTCTTC.

CDR3 nucleotide sequence: TGTGCCATCAGTGATTTAGACAGGGGAAGGAATGAGCAGTTCTTC. Amino acid sequence: CAISDLDRGRNEQFF. This sequence joins TRBV10-3 and TRBJ2-1, with TRBD1 matching 8 bases. The CDR3 has 15 amino acids. V lost 3 bases and J lost 7; bases outside the gene matches: 8. Germline values: CDR1 ENHRY, CDR2 SYGVKD.

The chain links TRBV30 to TRBJ1-4; no definite D call. This CDR3 region has 16 residues. V was trimmed by 7 bases and J by 7 bases, leaving 25 bases between them. Per germline, CDR1 GTSNPN and CDR2 SVGIG (reference sequence). The CDR3 DNA sequence: TGTGCCTCAACTACCGGGGTTGGGAGTAGAGGTGAAAAACTGTTTTTT. It translates to CASTTGVGSRGEKLFF.

The chain uses TRBV5-4 and TRBJ2-7; TRBD1 matches at 10 bases. With 2 bases clipped from V and 3 bases from J, the junction kept 2 bases outside the gene matches. CDR1 and CDR2 (germline): SGHNT, YYREEE (reference sequence). The CDR3 sequence is 14 residues long. CDR3 sequence reads: CASSLGTGVYEQYF. The CDR3 nucleotides are TGTGCCAGCAGCTTAGGGACAGGGGTCTACGAGCAGTACTTC.

The chain recombines TRBV19 with TRBJ2-7; TRBD1 matches 8 bases. This CDR3 spans 14 amino acids. The ends lost 5 bases at V and 0 bases at J; junction bases unmatched: 3. CDR1 is LNHDA, CDR2 SQIVND, per germline (reference sequence). The CDR3 DNA follows: TGTGCCAGTAGTGGGACAGGAAGCTCCTACGAGCAGTACTTC. Its translation: CASSGTGSSYEQYF.

J is TRBJ1-2 and V is TRBV13; tentatively, D is TRBD1 (6 bases). The CDR3 is 14 residues long. Germline loops: CDR1 PRHDT, CDR2 FYEKMQ (reference sequence). The ends were cut back, 4 bases at V and 2 bases at J, with 11 bases in the middle. The CDR3 coding sequence is TGTGCCAGCAGCTCCACAGGGCGGAACTATGGCTACACCTTC. Amino acids: CASSSTGRNYGYTF. The full variable domain, rest sourced from reference TRBV13 and TRBJ1-2, is AAGVIQSPRHLIKEKRETATLKCYPIPRHDTVYWYQQGPGQDPQFLISFYEKMQSDKGSIPDRFSAQQFSDYHSELNMSSLELGDSALYFCASSSTGRNYGYTFGSGTRLTVV.

This chain joins TRBV19 and TRBJ1-5; 11 nucleotides match TRBD1. J was trimmed by 0 bases and V by 9 bases; bases with no gene match: 7. Germline CDR1 reads LNHDA; CDR2 reads SQIVND (reference sequence). CDR3 length: 16 residues. Written as DNA, the CDR3 is TGTGCCAGCCAGGACAGGGGGCACGGTAGCAATCAGCCCCAGCATTTT. Translation gives CASQDRGHGSNQPQHF.

The V gene is TRBV7-2, the J gene TRBJ1-4; D gene uncertain. The V and J ends lost 5 bases and 3 bases respectively, with 7 bases between them. Germline V gene lookup returns CDR1 SGHTA and CDR2 FQGNSA. The CDR3 spans 13 residues. The CDR3 spells CASSPPPNEKLFF. As DNA, the CDR3 is TGTGCCAGCAGCCCCCCCCCTAATGAAAAACTGTTTTTT.

The V call is TRBV27, the J call TRBJ1-5; 11 bases fit TRBD1. The V segment lost 0 bases and the J segment 4 bases; nucleotides outside the gene matches: 5. CDR1 MNHEY and CDR2 SMNVEV come from the germline V gene (reference sequence). This CDR3 spans 17 amino acids. The CDR3 DNA follows: TGTGCCAGCAGTTTATCAGGACAGGGGGCCGTAAATCAGCCCCAGCATTTT. It is translated as CASSLSGQGAVNQPQHF.

CDR3 in amino acids: CASSLGVSSYNEQFF. CDR3 coding DNA: TGTGCCAGCAGCCTCGGTGTGAGCTCCTACAATGAGCAGTTCTTC. The rearrangement joins TRBV7-3 to TRBJ2-1; D ambiguous. Germline CDR1 is SGHTA and CDR2 is FQGTGA. The V and J ends lost 5 bases and 0 bases respectively, with 11 bases between them. The CDR3 contains 15 residues.

This clone has only one observation. V gene TRBV7-9 combines with J gene TRBJ2-3, with a possible D match to TRBD1 (5 bases). Trimming removed 1 base at V and 1 base at J, with 6 bases between. The CDR3 contains 14 residues. The germline V gene has CDR1 SEHNR and CDR2 FQNEAQ (reference sequence). The chain's CDR3 is CASSLVGGTDTQYF. The DNA for the CDR3 is TGTGCCAGCAGCTTAGTAGGGGGCACAGATACGCAGTATTTT.

The rearrangement links TRBV5-8 to TRBJ1-2; 8 bases line up with TRBD1. This CDR3 is 16 amino acids long. The V and J ends lost 4 bases and 0 bases, in that order; junction bases with no gene match: 8. Germline V gene lookup returns CDR1 SGHTS and CDR2 YDEGEE. The CDR3 region is CASSRDRRITNYGYTF. The DNA of the CDR3 is TGTGCCAGCAGCCGGGACAGGCGTATTACTAACTATGGCTACACCTTC.